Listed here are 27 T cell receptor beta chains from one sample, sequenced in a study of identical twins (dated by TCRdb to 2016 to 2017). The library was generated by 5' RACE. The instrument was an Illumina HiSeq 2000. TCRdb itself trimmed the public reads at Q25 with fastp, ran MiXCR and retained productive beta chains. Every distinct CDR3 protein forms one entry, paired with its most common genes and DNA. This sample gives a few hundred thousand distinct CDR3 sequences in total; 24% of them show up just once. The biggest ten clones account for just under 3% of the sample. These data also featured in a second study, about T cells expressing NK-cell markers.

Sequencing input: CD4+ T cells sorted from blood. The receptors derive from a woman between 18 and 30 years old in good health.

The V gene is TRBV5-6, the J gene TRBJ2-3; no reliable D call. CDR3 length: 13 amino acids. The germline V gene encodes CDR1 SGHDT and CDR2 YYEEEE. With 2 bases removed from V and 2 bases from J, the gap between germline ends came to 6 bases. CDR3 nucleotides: TGTGCCAGCAGCTTACCCGACACAGATACGCAGTATTTT. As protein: CASSLPDTDTQYF.

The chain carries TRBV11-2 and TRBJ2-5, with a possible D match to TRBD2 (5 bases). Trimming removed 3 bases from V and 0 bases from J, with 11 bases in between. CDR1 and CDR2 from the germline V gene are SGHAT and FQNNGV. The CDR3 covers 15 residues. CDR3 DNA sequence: TGTGCCAGCAGCTTGCTTGGACTGGACCAAGAGACCCAGTACTTC. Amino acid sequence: CASSLLGLDQETQYF.

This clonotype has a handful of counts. The CDR3 nucleotides read TGTGCCAGCAGTTATCGTGGGATCTACAATGAGCAGTTCTTC. It translates to CASSYRGIYNEQFF. The chain combines TRBV6-5 with TRBJ2-1; D is undetermined. Trimming left V 3 bases short and J 3 bases short, with 9 bases between. This CDR3 contains 14 residues. Germline-derived CDR1 and CDR2 are MNHEY and SVGAGI.

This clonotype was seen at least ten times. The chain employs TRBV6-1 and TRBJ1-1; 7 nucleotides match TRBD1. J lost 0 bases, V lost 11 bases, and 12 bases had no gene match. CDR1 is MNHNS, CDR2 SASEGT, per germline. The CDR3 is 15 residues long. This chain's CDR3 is CAVIFRGLMNTEAFF. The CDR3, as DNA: TGTGCCGTCATATTTAGGGGGCTCATGAACACTGAAGCTTTCTTT.

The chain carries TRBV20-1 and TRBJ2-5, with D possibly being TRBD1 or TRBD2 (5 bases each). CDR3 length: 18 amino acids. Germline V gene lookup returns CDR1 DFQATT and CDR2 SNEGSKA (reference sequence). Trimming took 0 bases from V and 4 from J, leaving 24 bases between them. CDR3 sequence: CSARELLARGPLGETQYF. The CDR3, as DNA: TGCAGTGCTAGAGAATTGCTCGCTCGGGGACCTCTGGGAGAGACCCAGTACTTC.

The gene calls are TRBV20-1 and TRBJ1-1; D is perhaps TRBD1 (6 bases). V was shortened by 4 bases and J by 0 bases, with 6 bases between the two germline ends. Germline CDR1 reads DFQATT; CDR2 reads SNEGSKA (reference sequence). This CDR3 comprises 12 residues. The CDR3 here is CSANRVNTEAFF. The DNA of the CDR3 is TGCAGTGCTAACAGGGTGAACACTGAAGCTTTCTTT.

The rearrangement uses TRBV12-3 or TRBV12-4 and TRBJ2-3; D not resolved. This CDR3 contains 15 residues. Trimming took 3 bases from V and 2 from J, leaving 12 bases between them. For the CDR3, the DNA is TGTGCCAGCAGTTTTAGACTGGATTTCACAGATACGCAGTATTTT. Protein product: CASSFRLDFTDTQYF.

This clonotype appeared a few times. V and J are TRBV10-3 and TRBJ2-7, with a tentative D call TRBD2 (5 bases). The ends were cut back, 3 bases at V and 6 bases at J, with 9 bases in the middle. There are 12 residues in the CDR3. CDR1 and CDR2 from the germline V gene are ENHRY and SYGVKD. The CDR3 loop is CAISDLGSEQYF. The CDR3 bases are TGTGCCATCAGTGATTTGGGGAGCGAGCAGTACTTC.

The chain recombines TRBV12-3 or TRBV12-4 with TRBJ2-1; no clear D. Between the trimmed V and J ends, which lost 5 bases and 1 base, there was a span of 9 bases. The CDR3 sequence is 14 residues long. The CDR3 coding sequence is TGTGCCAGCAGTCCGCAGGAGTCCTACAATGAGCAGTTCTTC. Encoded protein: CASSPQESYNEQFF.

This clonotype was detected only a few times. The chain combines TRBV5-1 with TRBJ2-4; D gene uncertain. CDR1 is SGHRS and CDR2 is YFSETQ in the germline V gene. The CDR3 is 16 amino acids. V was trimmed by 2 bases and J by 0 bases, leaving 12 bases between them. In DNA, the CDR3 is TGCGCCAGCAGCTTCACGGGCACGGGAGCCAAAAACATTCAGTACTTC. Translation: CASSFTGTGAKNIQYF.

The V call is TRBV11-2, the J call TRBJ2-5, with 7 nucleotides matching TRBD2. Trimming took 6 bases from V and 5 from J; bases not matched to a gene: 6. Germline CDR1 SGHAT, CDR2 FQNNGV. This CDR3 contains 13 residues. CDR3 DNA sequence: TGTGCCAGCAGAACGGGAGGCCGGGAGACCCAGTACTTC. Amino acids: CASRTGGRETQYF. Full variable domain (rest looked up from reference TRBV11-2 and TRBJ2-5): EAGVAQSPRYKIIEKRQSVAFWCNPISGHATLYWYQQILGQGPKLLIQFQNNGVVDDSQLPKDRFSAERLKGVDSTLKIQPAKLEDSAVYLCASRTGGRETQYFGPGTRLLVL.

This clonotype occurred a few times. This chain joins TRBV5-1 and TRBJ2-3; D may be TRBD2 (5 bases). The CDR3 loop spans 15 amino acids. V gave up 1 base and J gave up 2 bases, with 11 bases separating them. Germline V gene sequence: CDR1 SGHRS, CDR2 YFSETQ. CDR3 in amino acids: CASSLTSGLTDTQYF. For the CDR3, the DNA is TGCGCCAGCAGCTTGACAAGCGGACTCACAGATACGCAGTATTTT. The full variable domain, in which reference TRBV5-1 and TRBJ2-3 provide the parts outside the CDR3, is KAGVTQTPRYLIKTRGQQVTLSCSPISGHRSVSWYQQTPGQGLQFLFEYFSETQRNKGNFPGRFSGRQFSNSRSEMNVSTLELGDSALYLCASSLTSGLTDTQYFGPGTRLTVL.

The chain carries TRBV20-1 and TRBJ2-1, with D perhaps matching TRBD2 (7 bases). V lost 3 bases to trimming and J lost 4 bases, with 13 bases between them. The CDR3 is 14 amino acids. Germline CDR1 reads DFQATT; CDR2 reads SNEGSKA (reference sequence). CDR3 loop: CSASGGPLYNEQFF. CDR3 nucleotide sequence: TGCAGTGCTAGCGGGGGGCCCCTATACAATGAGCAGTTCTTC.

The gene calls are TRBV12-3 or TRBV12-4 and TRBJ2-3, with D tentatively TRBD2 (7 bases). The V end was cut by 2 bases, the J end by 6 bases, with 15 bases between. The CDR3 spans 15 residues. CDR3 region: CASSLSGGGPDTQYF. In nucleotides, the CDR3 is TGTGCCAGCAGTTTAAGTGGCGGGGGCCCCGATACGCAGTATTTT.

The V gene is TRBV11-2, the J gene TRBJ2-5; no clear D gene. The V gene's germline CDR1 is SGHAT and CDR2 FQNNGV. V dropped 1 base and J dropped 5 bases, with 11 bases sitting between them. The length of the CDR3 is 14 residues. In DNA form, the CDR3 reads TGTGCCAGCAGCTTAGGTCAGCTAAGGGAGACCCAGTACTTC. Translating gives CASSLGQLRETQYF. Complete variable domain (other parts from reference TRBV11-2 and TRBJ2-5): EAGVAQSPRYKIIEKRQSVAFWCNPISGHATLYWYQQILGQGPKLLIQFQNNGVVDDSQLPKDRFSAERLKGVDSTLKIQPAKLEDSAVYLCASSLGQLRETQYFGPGTRLLVL.

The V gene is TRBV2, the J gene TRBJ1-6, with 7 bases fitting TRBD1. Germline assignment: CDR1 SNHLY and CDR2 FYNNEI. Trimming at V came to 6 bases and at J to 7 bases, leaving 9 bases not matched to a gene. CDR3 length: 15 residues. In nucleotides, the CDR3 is TGTGCCAGCAGACCTGGGACAGTGAAGAATTCACCCCTCCACTTT. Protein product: CASRPGTVKNSPLHF. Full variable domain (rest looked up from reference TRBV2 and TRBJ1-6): EPEVTQTPSHQVTQMGQEVILRCVPISNHLYFYWYRQILGQKVEFLVSFYNNEISEKSEIFDDQFSVERPDGSNFTLKIRSTKLEDSAMYFCASRPGTVKNSPLHFGNGTRLTVT.

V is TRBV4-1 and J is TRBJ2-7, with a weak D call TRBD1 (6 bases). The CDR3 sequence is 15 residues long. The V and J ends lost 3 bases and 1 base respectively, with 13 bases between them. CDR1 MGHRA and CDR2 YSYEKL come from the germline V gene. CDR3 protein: CASSHPGQGSYEQYF. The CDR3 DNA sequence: TGCGCCAGCAGCCACCCGGGACAAGGATCCTACGAGCAGTACTTC.

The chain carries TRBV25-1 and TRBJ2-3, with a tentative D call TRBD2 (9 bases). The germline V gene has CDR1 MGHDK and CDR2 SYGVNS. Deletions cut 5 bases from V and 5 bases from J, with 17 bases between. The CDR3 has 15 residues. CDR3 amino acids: CASSPGGGRGDTQYF. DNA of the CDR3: TGTGCCAGCAGTCCAGGGGGCGGGAGGGGAGATACGCAGTATTTT.

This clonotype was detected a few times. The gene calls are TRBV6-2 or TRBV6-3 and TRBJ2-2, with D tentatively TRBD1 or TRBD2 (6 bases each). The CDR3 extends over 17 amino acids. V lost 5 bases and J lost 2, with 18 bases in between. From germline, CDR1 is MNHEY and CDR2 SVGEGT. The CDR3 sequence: CASSHRSRGVNTGELFF. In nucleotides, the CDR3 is TGTGCCAGCAGTCACAGGTCGAGGGGGGTAAACACCGGGGAGCTGTTTTTT.

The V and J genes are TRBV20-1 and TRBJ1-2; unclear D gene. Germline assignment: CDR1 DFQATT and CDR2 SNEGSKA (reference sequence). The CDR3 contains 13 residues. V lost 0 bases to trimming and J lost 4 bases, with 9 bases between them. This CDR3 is CSAREVGIYGYTF. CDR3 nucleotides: TGCAGTGCTAGAGAGGTCGGTATCTATGGCTACACCTTC.

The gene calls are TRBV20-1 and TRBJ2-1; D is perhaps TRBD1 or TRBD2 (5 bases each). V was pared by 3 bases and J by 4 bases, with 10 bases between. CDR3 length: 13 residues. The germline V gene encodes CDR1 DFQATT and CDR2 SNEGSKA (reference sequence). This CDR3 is CSASRGRYNEQFF. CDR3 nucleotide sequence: TGCAGTGCTAGTAGGGGACGGTACAATGAGCAGTTCTTC.

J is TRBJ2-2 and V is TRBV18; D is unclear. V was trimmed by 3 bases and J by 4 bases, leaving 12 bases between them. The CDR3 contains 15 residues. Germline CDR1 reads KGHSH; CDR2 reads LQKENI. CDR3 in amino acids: CASSPDGSSTGELFF. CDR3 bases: TGTGCCAGCTCACCGGACGGGTCAAGCACCGGGGAGCTGTTTTTT.

CDR3 residues: CASRTIAGGETQYF. The CDR3 DNA reads TGTGCCAGCAGGACAATAGCGGGAGGGGAGACCCAGTACTTC. The V call is TRBV11-2, the J call TRBJ2-5; 11 positions agree with TRBD2. The V and J ends lost 6 bases and 5 bases, in that order; junction bases with no gene match: 5. The CDR3 sequence is 14 residues long. Per the germline V gene, CDR1 is SGHAT and CDR2 is FQNNGV.

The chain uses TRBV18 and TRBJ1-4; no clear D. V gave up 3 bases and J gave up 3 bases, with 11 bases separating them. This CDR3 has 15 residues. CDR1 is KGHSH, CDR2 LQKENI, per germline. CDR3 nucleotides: TGTGCCAGCTCACCCCTGGTTTCCCCTAATGAAAAACTGTTTTTT. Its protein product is CASSPLVSPNEKLFF.

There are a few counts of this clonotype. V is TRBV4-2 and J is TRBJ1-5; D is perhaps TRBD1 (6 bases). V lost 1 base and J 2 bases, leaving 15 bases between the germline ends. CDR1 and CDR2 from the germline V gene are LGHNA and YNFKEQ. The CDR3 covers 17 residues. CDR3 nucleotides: TGTGCCAGCAGCCAAGGCCCGACAGGAAGGGGCAATCAGCCCCAGCATTTT. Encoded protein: CASSQGPTGRGNQPQHF.

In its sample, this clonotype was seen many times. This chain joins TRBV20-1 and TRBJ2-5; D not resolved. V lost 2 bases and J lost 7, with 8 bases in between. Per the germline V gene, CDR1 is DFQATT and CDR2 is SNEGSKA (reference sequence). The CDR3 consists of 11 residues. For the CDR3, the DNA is TGCAGTGCTAGAACCGCCCGGACCCAGTACTTC. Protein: CSARTARTQYF.

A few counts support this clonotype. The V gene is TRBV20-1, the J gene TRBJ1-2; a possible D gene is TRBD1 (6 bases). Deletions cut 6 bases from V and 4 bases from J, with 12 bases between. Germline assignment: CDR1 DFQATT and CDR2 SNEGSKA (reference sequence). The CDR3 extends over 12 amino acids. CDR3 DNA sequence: TGCAGTGCCTACAGGGAGGTCTATGGCTACACCTTC. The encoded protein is CSAYREVYGYTF.